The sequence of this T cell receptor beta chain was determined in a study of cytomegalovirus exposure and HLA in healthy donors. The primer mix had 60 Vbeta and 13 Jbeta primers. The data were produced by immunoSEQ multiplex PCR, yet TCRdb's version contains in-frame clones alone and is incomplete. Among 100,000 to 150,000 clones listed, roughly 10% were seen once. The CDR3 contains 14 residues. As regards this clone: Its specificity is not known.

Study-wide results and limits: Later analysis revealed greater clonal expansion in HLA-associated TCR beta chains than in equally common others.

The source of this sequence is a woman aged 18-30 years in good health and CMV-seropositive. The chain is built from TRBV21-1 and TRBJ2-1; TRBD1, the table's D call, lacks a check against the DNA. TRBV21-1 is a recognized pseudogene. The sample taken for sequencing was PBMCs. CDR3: CASSKGQGDNEQFF. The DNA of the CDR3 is TGTGCCAGCAGCAAGGGGCAGGGGGACAATGAGCAGTTCTTC.